These T cell receptor beta chains were read from a single sample in a study of cytomegalovirus exposure and HLA in healthy donors. TCRdb's copy holds only in-frame clones and misses some; the assay was immunoSEQ multiplex PCR. The profile covers 100,000 to 150,000 clones, with roughly 83% appearing a single time and 20% taken by the ten largest. Sequencing used PBMCs. The receptors originated from a young man in good health and CMV-seropositive. CDR3s include the opening cysteine and the closing phenylalanine or tryptophan. The D gene is left open where the match is weak. Clone size, where shown, is once, few, many, or a class for clones that have expanded.

D gene: TRBD1; J gene: TRBJ1-5; V gene: TRBV23-1; clone size: .; CDR3 DNA: TGCGCCAGCAGTCGGGACAGGGAAAAATGGGTATATAGCAATCAGCCCCAGCATTTT; CDR3 protein: CASSRDREKWVYSNQPQHF
D gene: .; J gene: TRBJ2-7; V gene: TRBV6-6; clone size: .; CDR3 DNA: TGTGCCAGCAGTCCACGAGGGGGGGACGGGAGCTACGAGCAGTACTTC; CDR3 protein: CASSPRGGDGSYEQYF
D gene: .; J gene: TRBJ1-2; V gene: TRBV27; clone size: .; CDR3 DNA: TGTGCCAGCAGTTTCGGCGCAGGGAACTATGGCTACACCTTC; CDR3 protein: CASSFGAGNYGYTF
D gene: TRBD1; J gene: TRBJ1-2; V gene: TRBV6-5; clone size: .; CDR3 DNA: TGTGCCAGCAGACCCGACAGGGGTGGCTACACCTTC; CDR3 protein: CASRPDRGGYTF
D gene: TRBD1; J gene: TRBJ2-7; V gene: TRBV5-1; clone size: .; CDR3 DNA: TGCGCCAGCAGCTTGGGGACAGGGAACTACGAGCAGTACTTC; CDR3 protein: CASSLGTGNYEQYF
D gene: .; J gene: TRBJ2-7; V gene: TRBV7-9; clone size: .; CDR3 DNA: TGTGCCAGCAGCTTGGAACAGGGCTATCCGAACGAGCAGTACTTC; CDR3 protein: CASSLEQGYPNEQYF
D gene: .; J gene: TRBJ2-7; V gene: TRBV13; clone size: .; CDR3 DNA: TGTGCCAGCAGCGCGGGGGCCCTAAGCTCCTACGAGCAGTACTTC; CDR3 protein: CASSAGALSSYEQYF
D gene: TRBD1; J gene: TRBJ2-5; V gene: TRBV5-1; clone size: .; CDR3 DNA: TGCGCCAGCAGCTTGGCAGGGGGACAAGAGACCCAGTACTTC; CDR3 protein: CASSLAGGQETQYF
D gene: .; J gene: TRBJ2-5; V gene: TRBV7-3; clone size: .; CDR3 DNA: TGTGCCAGCAGCTTAGGGCTAGCGGAGACCCAGTACTTC; CDR3 protein: CASSLGLAETQYF
D gene: .; J gene: TRBJ2-7; V gene: TRBV6-6; clone size: .; CDR3 DNA: TGTGCCAGCAGTTACAACACCTACGAGCAGTACTTC; CDR3 protein: CASSYNTYEQYF
D gene: .; J gene: TRBJ1-1; V gene: TRBV4-2; clone size: .; CDR3 DNA: TGTGCCAGCAGCCAAGGAATGACATTGAACACTGAAGCTTTCTTT; CDR3 protein: CASSQGMTLNTEAFF
D gene: TRBD1; J gene: TRBJ2-1; V gene: TRBV18; clone size: .; CDR3 DNA: TGTGCCAGCGCACAAAGTAGACAGGGGAAATTAGACAATGAGCAGTTCTTC; CDR3 protein: CASAQSRQGKLDNEQFF
D gene: TRBD2; J gene: TRBJ2-5; V gene: TRBV2; clone size: few; CDR3 DNA: TGTGCCAGCAGACTAGCGGCCTGGACCCAGTACTTC; CDR3 protein: CASRLAAWTQYF
D gene: TRBD1; J gene: TRBJ2-7; V gene: TRBV11-2; clone size: .; CDR3 DNA: TGTGCCAGCAGCTCGGGACAGGGGACCTACGAGCAGTACTTC; CDR3 protein: CASSSGQGTYEQYF
D gene: .; J gene: TRBJ1-1; V gene: TRBV6-1; clone size: .; CDR3 DNA: TGTGCCAGCAGTACACAGGGTGCCAACACTGAAGCTTTCTTT; CDR3 protein: CASSTQGANTEAFF
D gene: .; J gene: TRBJ1-3; V gene: TRBV19; clone size: .; CDR3 DNA: TGTGCCAGTAGCCCAGGGGCTGGAAACACCATATATTTT; CDR3 protein: CASSPGAGNTIYF
D gene: TRBD2; J gene: TRBJ2-5; V gene: TRBV2; clone size: once; CDR3 DNA: TGTGCCAGCAGGGCCGGGACTAGCGGGGGGTCAGAGACCCAGTACTTC; CDR3 protein: CASRAGTSGGSETQYF
D gene: .; J gene: TRBJ1-1; V gene: TRBV7-9; clone size: few; CDR3 DNA: TGTTCCAGCAGCCACCAGGCCCCTGAAGCTTTCTTT; CDR3 protein: CSSSHQAPEAFF
D gene: TRBD1; J gene: TRBJ1-2; V gene: TRBV5-1; clone size: .; CDR3 DNA: TGCGCCAGCAGCTCCGGACAGGACGGCTACACCTTC; CDR3 protein: CASSSGQDGYTF
D gene: TRBD1; J gene: TRBJ1-1; V gene: TRBV6-6; clone size: .; CDR3 DNA: TGTGCCAGCAGTACGGGACAGGGGAGAACTGAAGCTTTCTTT; CDR3 protein: CASSTGQGRTEAFF
D gene: .; J gene: TRBJ1-4; V gene: TRBV2; clone size: .; CDR3 DNA: TGTGCCAGCAGTGAACAAACAACTAATGAAAAACTGTTTTTT; CDR3 protein: CASSEQTTNEKLFF
D gene: .; J gene: TRBJ1-3; V gene: TRBV19; clone size: .; CDR3 DNA: TGTGCCAGCAGTCGGGTTGGTGGAAACACCATATATTTT; CDR3 protein: CASSRVGGNTIYF
D gene: TRBD2; J gene: TRBJ2-1; V gene: TRBV10-1; clone size: few; CDR3 DNA: TGCGCCAGCAGTGGAGGGACTAGCGGGGTCGATGAGCAGTTCTTC; CDR3 protein: CASSGGTSGVDEQFF
D gene: TRBD1; J gene: TRBJ1-2; V gene: TRBV2; clone size: .; CDR3 DNA: TGTGCCAGCAGTGAAGCGACAGGGGCCCTAGCTAACTATGGCTACACCTTC; CDR3 protein: CASSEATGALANYGYTF
D gene: TRBD1; J gene: TRBJ2-4; V gene: TRBV30; clone size: .; CDR3 DNA: TGTGCCTGGACCCGGGACAGGGCTAGAAACATTCAGTACTTC; CDR3 protein: CAWTRDRARNIQYF
D gene: .; J gene: TRBJ2-7; V gene: TRBV5-5; clone size: once; CDR3 DNA: TGTGCCAGCAGCTTACTGGGGGCTGGCGAGCAGTACTTC; CDR3 protein: CASSLLGAGEQYF
D gene: TRBD1; J gene: TRBJ2-3; V gene: TRBV7-2; clone size: .; CDR3 DNA: TGTGCCAGCAGCATGTGGACAGGGGGCACAGATACGCAGTATTTT; CDR3 protein: CASSMWTGGTDTQYF
D gene: TRBD2; J gene: TRBJ2-1; V gene: TRBV6-4; clone size: few; CDR3 DNA: TGTGCCAGCAGTGACGCGGGGGGGTACAATGAGCAGTTCTTC; CDR3 protein: CASSDAGGYNEQFF
D gene: .; J gene: TRBJ1-1; V gene: TRBV7-3; clone size: .; CDR3 DNA: TGTGCCAGCAGCTTATTTGGACAGAACACTGAAGCTTTCTTT; CDR3 protein: CASSLFGQNTEAFF
D gene: .; J gene: TRBJ1-2; V gene: TRBV9; clone size: .; CDR3 DNA: TGTGCCAGCAGCGTAGATAGTTTATCCTATGGCTACACCTTC; CDR3 protein: CASSVDSLSYGYTF
D gene: .; J gene: TRBJ1-3; V gene: TRBV9; clone size: .; CDR3 DNA: TGTGCCAGCAGCGTGTCTGTCTCTGGAAACACCATATATTTT; CDR3 protein: CASSVSVSGNTIYF
D gene: .; J gene: TRBJ2-7; V gene: TRBV7-2; clone size: few; CDR3 DNA: TGTGCCAGCAGCATAACCACCGGGACCTACGAGCAGTACTTC; CDR3 protein: CASSITTGTYEQYF
D gene: TRBD2; J gene: TRBJ2-3; V gene: TRBV10-2; clone size: .; CDR3 DNA: TGCGCCAGCGGGCGGGGGGGCCGTTTAGATACGCAGTATTTT; CDR3 protein: CASGRGGRLDTQYF
D gene: TRBD1; J gene: TRBJ1-2; V gene: TRBV4-1; clone size: .; CDR3 DNA: TGCGCCAGCAGCCAAGATCTCCGACAGGGGAACACCTTC; CDR3 protein: CASSQDLRQGNTF
D gene: .; J gene: TRBJ1-3; V gene: TRBV6-1; clone size: .; CDR3 DNA: TGTGCCAGCAGTGCTCAGGGGCCTGGAAACACCATATATTTT; CDR3 protein: CASSAQGPGNTIYF
D gene: .; J gene: TRBJ1-1; V gene: TRBV2; clone size: .; CDR3 DNA: TGTGCCCTCGAGGGGGTGGAAGCTTTCTTT; CDR3 protein: CALEGVEAFF
D gene: .; J gene: TRBJ2-3; V gene: TRBV19; clone size: .; CDR3 DNA: TGTGCCAGTAGTATCGCACTCACAGATACGCAGTATTTT; CDR3 protein: CASSIALTDTQYF
D gene: .; J gene: TRBJ1-5; V gene: TRBV5-6; clone size: .; CDR3 DNA: TGTGCCAGCAGCCTTGGGGGGGGTGGTCAGCCCCAGCATTTT; CDR3 protein: CASSLGGGGQPQHF
D gene: .; J gene: TRBJ1-6; V gene: TRBV19; clone size: .; CDR3 DNA: TGTGCCAGTAGCCCCATGGGCGGGGATTCACCCCTCCACTTT; CDR3 protein: CASSPMGGDSPLHF
D gene: TRBD1; J gene: TRBJ1-3; V gene: TRBV11-2; clone size: .; CDR3 DNA: TGTGCCAGCAGTCAGGGACAGGGTACGGCTGGAAACACCATATATTTT; CDR3 protein: CASSQGQGTAGNTIYF
D gene: .; J gene: TRBJ2-7; V gene: TRBV11-2; clone size: .; CDR3 DNA: TGTGCCAGCAGCTTAGAGAACAGGCCCCACTACGAGCAGTACTTC; CDR3 protein: CASSLENRPHYEQYF
D gene: .; J gene: TRBJ2-7; V gene: TRBV6-1; clone size: .; CDR3 DNA: TGTGCCAGCAGTGAAGCCCCCTTTTGGGCAGGGACCTACGAGCAGTACTTC; CDR3 protein: CASSEAPFWAGTYEQYF
D gene: TRBD2; J gene: TRBJ2-1; V gene: TRBV6-6; clone size: once; CDR3 DNA: TGTGCCAGCAGCACCCCCGCGGGGGGGCCAGAGTGGCAGTTCTTC; CDR3 protein: CASSTPAGGPEWQFF
D gene: TRBD2; J gene: TRBJ2-7; V gene: TRBV6-5; clone size: .; CDR3 DNA: TGTGCCAGCACGAAGCGGGGGCAAACCTACGAGCAGTACTTC; CDR3 protein: CASTKRGQTYEQYF
D gene: TRBD2; J gene: TRBJ2-3; V gene: TRBV30; clone size: .; CDR3 DNA: TGTGCCTGGAGTGCCGGTAGGACTAGCGGAACCACAGATACGCAGTATTTT; CDR3 protein: CAWSAGRTSGTTDTQYF
D gene: .; J gene: TRBJ1-2; V gene: TRBV11-1; clone size: once; CDR3 DNA: TGTGCCAGCAGCCCGGAACAGGGAAGTGGAGGCTACACCTTC; CDR3 protein: CASSPEQGSGGYTF
D gene: TRBD1; J gene: TRBJ1-4; V gene: TRBV15; clone size: .; CDR3 DNA: TGTGCCACCACCTTCAGACAGGGAGGTAATGAAAAACTGTTTTTT; CDR3 protein: CATTFRQGGNEKLFF
D gene: .; J gene: TRBJ2-3; V gene: TRBV18; clone size: .; CDR3 DNA: TGTGCCAGCTCATCCAGGACTGGCACAGATACGCAGTATTTT; CDR3 protein: CASSSRTGTDTQYF
D gene: .; J gene: TRBJ1-2; V gene: TRBV28; clone size: .; CDR3 DNA: TGTGCCAGCAGTTTAAGACAGAGGATCTATGGCTACACCTTC; CDR3 protein: CASSLRQRIYGYTF
D gene: .; J gene: TRBJ1-5; V gene: TRBV7-2; clone size: few; CDR3 DNA: TGTGCCAGCAGCTTAGGCAGGGATAGGAGCAATCAGCCCCAGCATTTT; CDR3 protein: CASSLGRDRSNQPQHF
D gene: TRBD1; J gene: TRBJ2-7; V gene: TRBV6-5; clone size: .; CDR3 DNA: TGTGCCAGCAGACGCCAGGGACAGGGGGCCTACGAGCAGTACTTC; CDR3 protein: CASRRQGQGAYEQYF
D gene: .; J gene: TRBJ1-5; V gene: TRBV9; clone size: once; CDR3 DNA: TGTGCCAGCAGCGTACGCGGGAATAGGCAGCCCCAGCATTTT; CDR3 protein: CASSVRGNRQPQHF